The next 27 T cell receptor beta chains were all read from a single sample in a study. In TCRdb, the 5' RACE reads were re-called with MiXCR into one record per CDR3 protein. The table shows tens of thousands of distinct CDR3 sequences, with roughly 30% occurring only once. Specimen: naive CD4+ T cells sorted from blood. Subset defined: naive CD4+ T cells, CD4+CD45RA+CD25-. These receptors were obtained from a female donor with breast cancer.

This clonotype has only a few counts. V gene TRBV12-3 or TRBV12-4 combines with J gene TRBJ1-1, with D uncertain. The germline V and J ends were trimmed by 1 base and 7 bases, with 4 bases remaining between them. The CDR3 extends over 11 amino acids. CDR3 in DNA: TGTGCCAGCAGTTTAGATCATGAAGCTTTCTTT. Its protein is CASSLDHEAFF.

This clonotype occurred a few times. J is TRBJ2-3 and V is TRBV25-1; D gene uncertain. The CDR3 is 14 residues long. Germline V gene lookup returns CDR1 MGHDK and CDR2 SYGVNS. Deletions cut 3 bases from V and 1 base from J, with 8 bases between. The DNA for the CDR3 is TGTGCCAGCAGTGACTCACGGGGCACAGATACGCAGTATTTT. Translated, it gives CASSDSRGTDTQYF.

This clonotype was seen more than once but under ten times. The genes are TRBV5-1 and TRBJ2-1; perhaps D is TRBD1 or TRBD2 (5 bases each). Trimming cost V 3 bases and J 14 bases, with 15 bases left between them. CDR3 size: 12 residues. The germline CDR1 and CDR2 sequences are SGHRS and YFSETQ. Written as DNA, the CDR3 is TGCGCCAGCAGCTCACCGGGGCCCGAGGAGTTCTTC. This translates into CASSSPGPEEFF.

This clonotype showed up just a few times. The genes are TRBV4-2 and TRBJ2-7; D might be TRBD1 or TRBD2, each matching 5 bases. Germline lookup yields CDR1 LGHNA and CDR2 YNFKEQ. This CDR3 is 15 amino acids long. Trimming took 6 bases from V and 2 from J, leaving 17 bases between them. The CDR3 here is CASRRFRDGPYEQYF. As DNA, the CDR3 is TGTGCCAGCAGACGCTTCCGGGACGGCCCCTACGAGCAGTACTTC.

The chain links TRBV6-5 to TRBJ1-5; D possibly corresponds to TRBD1 (5 bases). Germline loops: CDR1 MNHEY, CDR2 SVGAGI. The CDR3 length is 14 residues. Trimming removed 3 bases at V and 5 bases at J, with 11 bases between. CDR3 loop: CASSYLGAYQPQHF. The CDR3 nucleotides read TGTGCCAGCAGTTATCTAGGGGCTTATCAGCCCCAGCATTTT.

The chain couples TRBV7-6 to TRBJ2-1; the D gene is possibly TRBD2 (6 bases). Germline CDR1 is SGHVS and CDR2 is FNYEAQ. Trimming removed 7 bases from V and 5 bases from J, with 24 bases in between. This CDR3 spans 17 amino acids. CDR3 bases: TGTGCCAGCACCTTGGGAGGACGAAAGGGAGCGGACAATGAGCAGTTCTTC. Translated: CASTLGGRKGADNEQFF.

The chain employs TRBV27 and TRBJ2-5; no clear D. Germline V lookup: CDR1 MNHEY, CDR2 SMNVEV (reference sequence). Trimming pared 2 bases from V and 5 bases from J, leaving 9 bases between. The CDR3 consists of 13 residues. CDR3: CASSLRVGETQYF. The DNA of the CDR3 is TGTGCCAGCAGTTTACGGGTGGGGGAGACCCAGTACTTC.

The sample holds a few counts of this clonotype. The chain employs TRBV27 and TRBJ2-7; 8 bases map to TRBD1. Germline CDR1 reads MNHEY; CDR2 reads SMNVEV (reference sequence). The V gene end was trimmed by 5 bases and the J gene end by 4 bases; junction bases not matched to a gene: 4. The CDR3 runs 13 residues. This CDR3 reads CASSLQGGYEQYF. The CDR3 nucleotides read TGTGCCAGCAGTCTACAGGGGGGTTACGAGCAGTACTTC.

This clonotype was detected only a few times. The chain links TRBV7-2 to TRBJ1-2, with D maybe TRBD1 (6 bases). Germline values: CDR1 SGHTA, CDR2 FQGNSA. Trimming took off 1 base at V and 8 bases at J, with 14 bases between the two ends. CDR3 length: 14 amino acids. CDR3 sequence reads: CASSLGGGAKGYTF. The CDR3 DNA sequence: TGTGCCAGCAGCTTAGGGGGGGGGGCGAAAGGCTACACCTTC. Based on the CDR3 plus reference TRBV7-2 and TRBJ1-2, the full variable domain is GAGVSQSPSNKVTEKGKDVELRCDPISGHTALYWYRQSLGQGLEFLIYFQGNSAPDKSGLPSDRFSAERTGGSVSTLTIQRTQQEDSAVYLCASSLGGGAKGYTFGSGTRLTVV.

This clonotype was seen at least ten times. The rearrangement links TRBV10-3 to TRBJ1-2; D not resolved. Germline lookup yields CDR1 ENHRY and CDR2 SYGVKD. V gave up 0 bases and J gave up 4 bases, with 9 bases separating them. The CDR3 is 14 residues long. CDR3 amino acids: CAISESGFSYGYTF. The CDR3 region has the DNA TGTGCCATCAGTGAGTCAGGGTTCTCCTATGGCTACACCTTC.

V usage is TRBV29-1 and J usage is TRBJ2-1; D ambiguous. CDR3 length: 11 amino acids. V was pared by 6 bases and J by 0 bases, with 3 bases between. Per germline, CDR1 SQVTM and CDR2 ANQGSEA. In DNA, the CDR3 is TGCAGCGTGGGCTCCTACAATGAGCAGTTCTTC. Translating it yields CSVGSYNEQFF.

This rearrangement joins TRBV5-6 to TRBJ2-3; 8 bases are a match to TRBD1. V was clipped by 1 base and J by 4 bases; unmatched bases: 8. Germline V gene sequence: CDR1 SGHDT, CDR2 YYEEEE. CDR3 size: 16 residues. CDR3 amino acids: CASSLTTGGIADTQYF. The CDR3, as DNA: TGTGCCAGCAGCTTGACAACAGGGGGTATCGCAGATACGCAGTATTTT.

This clonotype was picked up a small number of times. A read error may produce the germline difference seen at one junction end. This rearrangement joins TRBV7-3 to TRBJ2-7, with 7 bases lining up with TRBD1. This CDR3 contains 14 residues. Germline assignment: CDR1 SGHTA and CDR2 FQGTGA. Here the CDR3 DNA reads TGTACCAGCAGCCCCAGGGGGTATAGTTACGAGCAGTACTTC. Protein sequence: CTSSPRGYSYEQYF.

This clonotype turned up a few times. The chain combines TRBV10-3 with TRBJ2-3; 7 nucleotides agree with TRBD2. The CDR3 totals 13 residues. CDR1 is ENHRY, CDR2 SYGVKD, per germline. The trim removed 6 bases at V and 5 bases at J, leaving 5 bases unmatched. CDR3 DNA: TGTGCCATCAGCGAGCGGGGAAGAGATACGCAGTATTTT. Translated, it gives CAISERGRDTQYF.

The chain carries TRBV3-1 and TRBJ2-6; TRBD1 aligns across 7 bases. The CDR3 consists of 19 residues. The germline V gene encodes CDR1 LGHDT and CDR2 YNNKEL (reference sequence). V was pared by 3 bases and J by 0 bases, with 11 bases of the junction left unmatched. The CDR3 protein is CASSHYDRVKSSGANVLTF. In DNA form, the CDR3 reads TGTGCCAGCAGCCATTATGACAGGGTAAAATCCTCTGGGGCCAACGTCCTGACTTTC.

The gene calls are TRBV12-3 or TRBV12-4 and TRBJ2-1; 8 bases line up with TRBD2. V was clipped by 5 bases and J by 2 bases; unmatched bases: 5. This CDR3 contains 15 residues. CDR3 protein: CASSPTSGAYNEQFF. The CDR3, as DNA: TGTGCCAGCAGTCCTACTAGCGGAGCCTACAATGAGCAGTTCTTC.

This clonotype appeared a few times. The V and J genes are TRBV15 and TRBJ2-5; D is undetermined. The CDR3 loop spans 14 amino acids. Trimming took 0 bases from V and 3 from J, leaving 8 bases between them. Germline V gene sequence: CDR1 LNHNV, CDR2 YYDKDF (reference sequence). For the CDR3, the DNA is TGTGCCACCAGCAGAGATAGGGCTAAAGAGACCCAGTACTTC. Its translation: CATSRDRAKETQYF. Combining the CDR3 with reference TRBV15 and TRBJ2-5 gives the whole variable domain DAMVIQNPRYQVTQFGKPVTLSCSQTLNHNVMYWYQQKSSQAPKLLFHYYDKDFNNEADTPDNFQSRRPNTSFCFLDIRSPGLGDTAMYLCATSRDRAKETQYFGPGTRLLVL.

The chain carries TRBV12-3 or TRBV12-4 and TRBJ2-1, with 14 bases fitting TRBD2. The CDR3 spans 16 residues. The J segment lost 9 bases and the V segment lost 4 bases, leaving 8 bases of the junction unmatched. Here the CDR3 reads CASSYQGLAGGLEQFF. The DNA for the CDR3 is TGTGCCAGCAGTTACCAAGGACTAGCGGGAGGACTTGAGCAGTTCTTC.

This chain joins TRBV20-1 and TRBJ1-1, with no clear D. The CDR3 covers 13 residues. The V end lost 3 bases, the J end lost 3 bases, and 11 bases lay between the germline ends. Germline CDR1 DFQATT, CDR2 SNEGSKA (reference sequence). CDR3 nucleotide sequence: TGCAGTGCTAGCAAGAAGATCTACACTGAAGCTTTCTTT. Translating it yields CSASKKIYTEAFF.

The chain joins TRBV30 to TRBJ1-2; D is uncertain. The length of the CDR3 is 11 residues. In germline, CDR1 is GTSNPN, CDR2 SVGIG (reference sequence). Trimming left V 0 bases short and J 8 bases short, with 7 bases between. CDR3 DNA sequence: TGTGCCTGGAGTGTACGCGGCGGCTACACCTTC. Protein product: CAWSVRGGYTF.

V is TRBV6-2 or TRBV6-3 and J is TRBJ2-6; possibly TRBD2 for D (5 bases). CDR3 length: 16 residues. Germline CDR1 and CDR2: MNHEY and SVGEGT. The germline V and J ends were trimmed by 6 bases and 1 base, with 13 bases remaining between them. The CDR3 protein is CASSSSGLSGANVLTF. The CDR3 nucleotides are TGTGCCAGCAGCTCTTCGGGGTTATCTGGGGCCAACGTCCTGACTTTC.

Notes on this clonotype: The junction does not match germline at one end; this may be a read error. The V and J genes are TRBV12-3 or TRBV12-4 and TRBJ2-1; D perhaps matches TRBD2 (5 bases). The CDR3 length is 14 residues. For the CDR3, the DNA is TGCGCCAGCAGTTTCCAGGACTTGGCCAATGAGCAGTTCTTC. Amino acids: CASSFQDLANEQFF.

The V gene is TRBV7-9, the J gene TRBJ2-4; D unresolved. V lost 5 bases and J lost 2, with 10 bases in between. This CDR3 region has 14 residues. Per the germline V gene, CDR1 is SEHNR and CDR2 is FQNEAQ (reference sequence). The CDR3 region has the DNA TGTGCCAGCAGCCCCCCCTCGTCCAAAAACATTCAGTACTTC. It specifies CASSPPSSKNIQYF.

This clonotype was counted only a few times. The chain combines TRBV5-5 with TRBJ1-1; weak D call: TRBD1 (5 bases). CDR1 is SGHKS, CDR2 YYEKEE, per germline (reference sequence). V dropped 1 base and J dropped 4 bases, with 20 bases sitting between them. CDR3 size: 17 residues. CDR3 residues: CASSLRTSAGRSTEAFF. The CDR3 nucleotides are TGTGCCAGCAGCTTGAGAACAAGTGCAGGGCGTAGCACTGAAGCTTTCTTT.

This chain links TRBV4-2 with TRBJ1-1, with D perhaps TRBD1 (5 bases). The CDR3 runs 13 residues. Per the germline V gene, CDR1 is LGHNA and CDR2 is YNFKEQ. With 0 bases removed from V and 7 bases from J, the gap between germline ends came to 9 bases. CDR3 bases: TGTGCCAGCAGCCAAGAGACAGTCGGTGAAGCTTTCTTT. It encodes CASSQETVGEAFF.

The chain joins TRBV12-3 or TRBV12-4 to TRBJ2-5; 10 bases map to TRBD2. The CDR3 spans 15 residues. The ends lost 1 base at V and 4 bases at J; junction bases unmatched: 3. CDR3 amino acids: CASSLVAGGRETQYF. The CDR3 nucleotides read TGTGCCAGCAGTTTAGTAGCGGGGGGACGAGAGACCCAGTACTTC.

This clonotype came up a few times. The chain joins TRBV7-3 to TRBJ2-7, with TRBD1 matching over 7 bases. The CDR3 covers 16 residues. Per the germline V gene, CDR1 is SGHTA and CDR2 is FQGTGA. V lost 8 bases and J lost 5; bases outside the gene matches: 18. This chain's CDR3 is CASGPGVAGGDDEQYF. The CDR3 coding sequence is TGTGCCAGCGGCCCTGGCGTGGCAGGGGGAGACGACGAGCAGTACTTC.